This TCR beta chain was retrieved from a study of pediatric ulcerative colitis. Study conclusions and caveats: In rectum, acute severe colitis had expanded clones and less diversity.

Looked up from germline, CDR1 is MNHEY and CDR2 is SVGAGI. Trimming cost V 5 bases and J 4 bases, with 15 bases left between them. This CDR3 has 15 residues. The assay was run at survey level. Measured with immunoSEQ multiplex PCR; TCRdb has only the in-frame clones, and not every one. The table lists roughly 25,000 clones, approximately 71% of them singletons. Rectal tissue came from one to two pinch biopsies taken at colonoscopy. To note about this clone: Its antigen is not known.

This chain joins TRBV6-5 and TRBJ1-3, with D unresolved. Source material: gut tissue. The receptor's source is a boy between 10 and 17 years old with severe ulcerative colitis. CDR3 protein: CASSPDPGSGNTIYF. For the CDR3, the DNA is TGTGCCAGCAGTCCCGACCCTGGGTCCGGAAACACCATATATTTT.